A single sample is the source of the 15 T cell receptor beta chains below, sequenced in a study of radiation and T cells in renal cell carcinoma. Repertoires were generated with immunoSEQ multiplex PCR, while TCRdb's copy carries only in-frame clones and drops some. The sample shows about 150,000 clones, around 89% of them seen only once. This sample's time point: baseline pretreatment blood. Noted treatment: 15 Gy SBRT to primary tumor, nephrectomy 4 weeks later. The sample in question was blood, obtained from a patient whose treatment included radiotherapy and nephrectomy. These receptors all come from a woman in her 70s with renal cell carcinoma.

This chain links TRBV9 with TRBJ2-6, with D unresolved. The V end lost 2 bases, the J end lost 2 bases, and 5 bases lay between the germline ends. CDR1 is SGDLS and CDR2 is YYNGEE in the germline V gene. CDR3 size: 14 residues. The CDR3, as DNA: TGTGCCAGCAGCGTCGACCCTGGGGCCAACGTCCTGACTTTC. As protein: CASSVDPGANVLTF.

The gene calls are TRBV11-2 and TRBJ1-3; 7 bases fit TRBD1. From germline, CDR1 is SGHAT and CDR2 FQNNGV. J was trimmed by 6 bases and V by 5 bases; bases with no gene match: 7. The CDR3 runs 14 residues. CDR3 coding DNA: TGTGCCAGCAGCCCGATGACAGGGAAAAACACCATATATTTT. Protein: CASSPMTGKNTIYF.

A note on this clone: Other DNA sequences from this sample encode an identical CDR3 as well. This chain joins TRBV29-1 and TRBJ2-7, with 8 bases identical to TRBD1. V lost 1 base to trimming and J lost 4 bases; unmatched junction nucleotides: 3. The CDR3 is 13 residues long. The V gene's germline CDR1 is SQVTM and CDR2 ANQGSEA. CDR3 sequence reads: CSVEGQGAYEQYF. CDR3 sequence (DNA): TGCAGCGTTGAAGGGCAGGGGGCTTACGAGCAGTACTTC.

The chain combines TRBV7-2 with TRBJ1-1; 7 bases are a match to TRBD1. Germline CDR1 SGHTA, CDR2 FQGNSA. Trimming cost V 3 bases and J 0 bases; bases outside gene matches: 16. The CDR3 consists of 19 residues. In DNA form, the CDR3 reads TGTGCCAGCAGCTTCTATTCCAGGACAGGTGAAATTTTGAACACTGAAGCTTTCTTT. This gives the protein CASSFYSRTGEILNTEAFF.

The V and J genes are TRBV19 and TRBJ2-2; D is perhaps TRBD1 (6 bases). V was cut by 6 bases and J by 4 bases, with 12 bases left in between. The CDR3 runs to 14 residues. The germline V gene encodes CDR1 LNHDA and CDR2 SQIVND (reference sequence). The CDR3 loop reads CASRTGWGTGELFF. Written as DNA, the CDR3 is TGTGCCAGTAGAACAGGGTGGGGCACCGGGGAGCTGTTTTTT.

The CDR3 coding sequence is TGTGCCAGCAGTTCCGGACAGGGGGGATCCTACGAGCAGTACTTC. Translated, it gives CASSSGQGGSYEQYF. This chain joins TRBV6-5 and TRBJ2-7; the match to TRBD1 covers 10 bases. Germline trimming cut 4 bases from V and 1 base from J; bases unmatched to any gene: 4. CDR3 length: 15 amino acids. Germline V gene data show CDR1 as MNHEY and CDR2 as SVGAGI.

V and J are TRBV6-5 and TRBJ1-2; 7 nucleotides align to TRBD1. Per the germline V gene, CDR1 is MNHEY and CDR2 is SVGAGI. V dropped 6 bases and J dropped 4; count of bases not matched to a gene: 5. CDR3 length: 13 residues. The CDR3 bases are TGTGCCAGCAGCAACGACAGGGCCTATGGCTACACCTTC. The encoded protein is CASSNDRAYGYTF.

The CDR3 loop is CASSSQRGASTGELFF. CDR3 bases: TGTGCCAGCAGCTCTCAGCGGGGGGCCTCCACCGGGGAGCTGTTTTTT. The gene calls are TRBV7-8 and TRBJ2-2; 9 nucleotides align to TRBD2. CDR1 is SGHVS, CDR2 FQNEAQ, per germline. With 4 bases clipped from V and 4 bases from J, the junction kept 7 bases outside the gene matches. The CDR3 is made up of 16 amino acids.

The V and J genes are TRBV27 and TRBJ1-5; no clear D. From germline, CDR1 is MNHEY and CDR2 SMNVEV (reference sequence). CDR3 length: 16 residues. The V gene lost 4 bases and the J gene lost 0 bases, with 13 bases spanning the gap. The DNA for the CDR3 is TGTGCCAGCAGTTCATGGGCAGGAGATAGCAATCAGCCCCAGCATTTT. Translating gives CASSSWAGDSNQPQHF.

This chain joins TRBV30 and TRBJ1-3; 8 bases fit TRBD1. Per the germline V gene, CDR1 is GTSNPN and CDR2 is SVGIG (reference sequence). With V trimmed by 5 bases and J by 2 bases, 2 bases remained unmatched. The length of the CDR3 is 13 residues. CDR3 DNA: TGTGCCTGGGGACAGGGAACTGGAAACACCATATATTTT. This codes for CAWGQGTGNTIYF.

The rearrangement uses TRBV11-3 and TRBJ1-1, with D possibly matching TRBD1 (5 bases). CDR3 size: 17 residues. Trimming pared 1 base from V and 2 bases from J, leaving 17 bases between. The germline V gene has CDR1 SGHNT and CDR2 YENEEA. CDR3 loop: CASSLVKGLLGNTEAFF. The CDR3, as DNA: TGTGCCAGCAGCTTAGTCAAGGGGCTGTTGGGCAACACTGAAGCTTTCTTT.

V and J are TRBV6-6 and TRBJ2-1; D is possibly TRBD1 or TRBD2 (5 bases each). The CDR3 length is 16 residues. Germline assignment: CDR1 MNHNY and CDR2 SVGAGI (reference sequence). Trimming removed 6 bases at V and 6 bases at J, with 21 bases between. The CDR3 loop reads CASSNSGQGLFNEQFF. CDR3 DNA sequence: TGTGCCAGCAGCAACTCGGGGCAGGGCCTATTCAATGAGCAGTTCTTC.

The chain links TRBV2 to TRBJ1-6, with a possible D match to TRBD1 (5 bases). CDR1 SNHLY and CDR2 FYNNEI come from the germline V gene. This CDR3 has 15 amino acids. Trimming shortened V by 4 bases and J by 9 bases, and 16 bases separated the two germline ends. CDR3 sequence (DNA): TGTGCCAGCAGTGGGGGCCGGGGGTCAGGTTCACCCCTCCACTTT. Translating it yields CASSGGRGSGSPLHF. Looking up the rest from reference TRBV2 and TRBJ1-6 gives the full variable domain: EPEVTQTPSHQVTQMGQEVILRCVPISNHLYFYWYRQILGQKVEFLVSFYNNEISEKSEIFDDQFSVERPDGSNFTLKIRSTKLEDSAMYFCASSGGRGSGSPLHFGNGTRLTVT.

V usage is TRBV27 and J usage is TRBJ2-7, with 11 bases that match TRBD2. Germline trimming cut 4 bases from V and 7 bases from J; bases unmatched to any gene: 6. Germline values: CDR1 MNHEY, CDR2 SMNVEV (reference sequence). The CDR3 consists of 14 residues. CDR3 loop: CASSSIAGGQEQYF. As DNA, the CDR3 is TGTGCCAGCAGTTCAATAGCGGGGGGGCAAGAGCAGTACTTC.

The CDR3 bases are TGTGCCTGGAGTGACAGGGATCAGCCCCAGCATTTT. As protein: CAWSDRDQPQHF. This chain links TRBV30 with TRBJ1-5; a weak D match, TRBD1 (6 bases). The V end was cut by 1 base, the J end by 5 bases, with 6 bases between. CDR1 GTSNPN and CDR2 SVGIG come from the germline V gene (reference sequence). The CDR3 has 12 residues.